These T cell receptor beta chains were read from a single sample in a study of cytomegalovirus exposure and HLA in healthy donors. This table comes from immunoSEQ multiplex PCR, and its TCRdb copy is limited to in-frame clones, with some not included. The sample holds some 190,000 clones, about four fifths seen once. The sample taken for sequencing was PBMCs. The source is a man in his forties in good health and CMV-seronegative. Each CDR3 is given with its conserved first and last residue. The order of the fields is CDR3 length, V gene, D gene, J gene, clone size, CDR3 DNA, CDR3 protein. D genes are given only for firm matches. Where a row states a size, it is once, few, many or the class of an expanded clone; other rows omit it.

length: 14; V: TRBV4-3; D: .; J: TRBJ2-6; size: .; DNA: TGCGCCAGCAGCTCCTACCTGGGGGCCAACGTCCTGACTTTC; CDR3: CASSSYLGANVLTF
length: 16; V: TRBV7-2; D: TRBD1; J: TRBJ1-5; size: few; DNA: TGTGCCAGCAGCCAACACCCACAGGGGGCGAAGCAGCCCCAGCATTTT; CDR3: CASSQHPQGAKQPQHF
length: 11; V: TRBV7-2; D: .; J: TRBJ2-1; size: .; DNA: TGTGCCAGCAGCTTTAGCAATGAGCAGTTCTTC; CDR3: CASSFSNEQFF
length: 14; V: TRBV19; D: TRBD1; J: TRBJ1-2; size: .; DNA: TGTGCCAGCCGATCGGGACAGTCAAGCTATGGCTACACCTTC; CDR3: CASRSGQSSYGYTF
length: 15; V: TRBV4-2; D: TRBD1; J: TRBJ1-1; size: few; DNA: TGTGCCAGCAGCCAAACGGGACAGGGGAACACTGAAGCTTTCTTT; CDR3: CASSQTGQGNTEAFF
length: 14; V: TRBV5-1; D: .; J: TRBJ2-1; size: .; DNA: TGCGCCAGCAGCGAGCAGGGAACCTACAATGAGCAGTTCTTC; CDR3: CASSEQGTYNEQFF
length: 15; V: TRBV4-3; D: .; J: TRBJ1-5; size: .; DNA: TGCGCCAGCAGCCAAGACAAGTCCAGTAATCAGCCCCAGCATTTT; CDR3: CASSQDKSSNQPQHF
length: 16; V: TRBV7-2; D: TRBD1; J: TRBJ1-6; size: .; DNA: TGTGCCAGCAGTCTGGACAGGGCCAACTATAATTCACCCCTCCACTTT; CDR3: CASSLDRANYNSPLHF
length: 13; V: TRBV19; D: .; J: TRBJ2-7; size: .; DNA: TGTGCCAGTAGCCCAGGGTTTCCCTACGAGCAGTACTTC; CDR3: CASSPGFPYEQYF
length: 15; V: TRBV6-6; D: TRBD1; J: TRBJ2-7; size: .; DNA: TGTGCCAGCAGTTCTAGGGGTGGGACAGTCTACGAGCAGTACTTC; CDR3: CASSSRGGTVYEQYF
length: 14; V: TRBV6-5; D: TRBD1; J: TRBJ1-3; size: .; DNA: TGTGCCAGCAGCCCACAGGGGAACGGAAACACCATATATTTT; CDR3: CASSPQGNGNTIYF
length: 13; V: TRBV30; D: .; J: TRBJ1-2; size: .; DNA: TGTGCCTGGAGTGCAGGACTGCTCTATGGCTACACCTTC; CDR3: CAWSAGLLYGYTF
length: 15; V: TRBV6-1; D: TRBD2; J: TRBJ2-3; size: .; DNA: TGTGCCAGCAGTGAAGTGATAGCGGGAGGAGATACGCAGTATTTT; CDR3: CASSEVIAGGDTQYF
length: 16; V: TRBV6-4; D: TRBD2; J: TRBJ2-1; size: .; DNA: TGTGCCAGCAGTGAGCGGCCTAGCGGGGGTTACAATGAGCAGTTCTTC; CDR3: CASSERPSGGYNEQFF
length: 13; V: TRBV6-5; D: .; J: TRBJ1-2; size: .; DNA: TGTGCCAGCAGCCGACAGCCTAACTATGGCTACACCTTC; CDR3: CASSRQPNYGYTF
length: 10; V: TRBV6-1; D: .; J: TRBJ1-2; size: .; DNA: TGTGCCAGCGGGCTGGATGGCTACACCTTC; CDR3: CASGLDGYTF
length: 16; V: TRBV5-8; D: .; J: TRBJ1-3; size: .; DNA: TGTGCCAGCAGCTCATTCCGGACAGCTTCTCTCCACACCATATATTTT; CDR3: CASSSFRTASLHTIYF
length: 14; V: TRBV7-9; D: TRBD2; J: TRBJ2-1; size: few; DNA: TGTGCCAGCAGCTTCGTCAGCGGGGCCAATGAGCAGTTCTTC; CDR3: CASSFVSGANEQFF